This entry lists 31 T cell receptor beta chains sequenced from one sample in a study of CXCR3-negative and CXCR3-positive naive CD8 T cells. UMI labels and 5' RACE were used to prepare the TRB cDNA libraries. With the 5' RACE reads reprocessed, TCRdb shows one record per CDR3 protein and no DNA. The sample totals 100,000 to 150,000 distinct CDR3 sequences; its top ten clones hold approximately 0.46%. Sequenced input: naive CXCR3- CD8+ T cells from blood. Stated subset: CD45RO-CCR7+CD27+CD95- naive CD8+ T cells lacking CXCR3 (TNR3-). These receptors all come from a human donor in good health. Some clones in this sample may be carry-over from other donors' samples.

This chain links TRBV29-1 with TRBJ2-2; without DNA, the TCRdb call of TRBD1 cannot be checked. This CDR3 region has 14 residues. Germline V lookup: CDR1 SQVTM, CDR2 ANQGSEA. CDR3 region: CSVEGTGELGELFF.

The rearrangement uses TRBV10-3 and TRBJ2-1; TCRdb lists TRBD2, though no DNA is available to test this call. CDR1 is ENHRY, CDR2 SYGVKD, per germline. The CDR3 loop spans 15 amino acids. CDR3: CAIRGLAGDANEQFF.

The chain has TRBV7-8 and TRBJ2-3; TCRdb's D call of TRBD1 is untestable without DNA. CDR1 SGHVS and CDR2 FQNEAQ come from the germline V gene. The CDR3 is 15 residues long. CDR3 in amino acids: CASSLTGTPTDTQYF.

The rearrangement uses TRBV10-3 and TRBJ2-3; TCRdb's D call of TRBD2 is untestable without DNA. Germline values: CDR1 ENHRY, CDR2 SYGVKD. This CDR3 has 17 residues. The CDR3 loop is CAIRPTRLAGGKDTQYF.

CDR3 sequence reads: CSVDGGDYTEAFF. The J gene is TRBJ1-1, the V gene TRBV29-1. In germline, CDR1 is SQVTM, CDR2 ANQGSEA. CDR3 length: 13 amino acids.

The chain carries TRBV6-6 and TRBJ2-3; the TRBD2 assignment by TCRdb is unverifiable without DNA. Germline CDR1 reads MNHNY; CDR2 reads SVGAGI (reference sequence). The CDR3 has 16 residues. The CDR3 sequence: CASSWVMGEGTDTQYF.

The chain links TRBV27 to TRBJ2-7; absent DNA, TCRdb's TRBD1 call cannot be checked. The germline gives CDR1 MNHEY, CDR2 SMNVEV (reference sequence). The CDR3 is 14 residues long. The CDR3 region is CASSLSGGGNEQYF.

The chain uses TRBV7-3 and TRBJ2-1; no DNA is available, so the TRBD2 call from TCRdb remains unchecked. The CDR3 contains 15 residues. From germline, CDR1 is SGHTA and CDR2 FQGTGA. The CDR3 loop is CASSQTGPVYNEQFF.

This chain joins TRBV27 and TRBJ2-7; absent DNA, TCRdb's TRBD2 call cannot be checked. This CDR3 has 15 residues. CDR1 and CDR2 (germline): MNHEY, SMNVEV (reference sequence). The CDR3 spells CASSLGRGRRSEQYF.

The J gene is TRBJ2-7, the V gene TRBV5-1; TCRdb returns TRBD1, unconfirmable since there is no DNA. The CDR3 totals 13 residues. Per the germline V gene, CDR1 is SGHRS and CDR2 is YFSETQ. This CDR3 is CASSFERGDEQYF.

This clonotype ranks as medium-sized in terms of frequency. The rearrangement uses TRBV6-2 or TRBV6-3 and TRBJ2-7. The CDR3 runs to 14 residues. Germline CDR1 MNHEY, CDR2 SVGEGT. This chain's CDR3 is CASSYEPSAYEQYF.

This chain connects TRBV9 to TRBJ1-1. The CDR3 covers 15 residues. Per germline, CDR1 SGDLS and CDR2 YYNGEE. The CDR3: CASSVLVQGNTEAFF.

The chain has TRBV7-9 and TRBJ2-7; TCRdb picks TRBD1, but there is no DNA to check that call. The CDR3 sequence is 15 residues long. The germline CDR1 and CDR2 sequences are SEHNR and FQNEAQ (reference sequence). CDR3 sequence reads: CASSNTGGNPYEQYF. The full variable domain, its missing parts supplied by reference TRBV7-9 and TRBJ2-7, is DTGVSQNPRHKITKRGQNVTFRCDPISEHNRLYWYRQTLGQGPEFLTYFQNEAQLEKSRLLSDRFSAERPKGSFSTLEIQRTEQGDSAMYLCASSNTGGNPYEQYFGPGTRLTVT.

CDR3 sequence reads: CSATHPGHKAYNEQFF. The rearrangement uses TRBV20-1 and TRBJ2-1; TCRdb reports TRBD1, a call that lacks DNA to check it against. Germline V gene lookup returns CDR1 DFQATT and CDR2 SNEGSKA (reference sequence). The CDR3 runs to 16 residues.

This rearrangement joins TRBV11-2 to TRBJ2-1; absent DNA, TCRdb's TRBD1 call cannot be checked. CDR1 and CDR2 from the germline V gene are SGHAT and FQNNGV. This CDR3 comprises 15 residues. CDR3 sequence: CASSPGQGPYNEQFF.

The CDR3 region is CASSYSPPRTSVSTGARETQYF. The V call is TRBV6-5, the J call TRBJ2-5; checking the TCRdb D call of TRBD2 is not possible without DNA. This CDR3 is 22 amino acids long. Germline V lookup: CDR1 MNHEY, CDR2 SVGAGI.

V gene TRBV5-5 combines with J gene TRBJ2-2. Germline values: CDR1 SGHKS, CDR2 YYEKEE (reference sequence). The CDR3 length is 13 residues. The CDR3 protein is CASTSPGSGELFF.

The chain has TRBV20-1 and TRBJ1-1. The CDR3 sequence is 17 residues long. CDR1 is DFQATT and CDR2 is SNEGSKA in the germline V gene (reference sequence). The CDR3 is CSASPGTLTRGNTEAFF.

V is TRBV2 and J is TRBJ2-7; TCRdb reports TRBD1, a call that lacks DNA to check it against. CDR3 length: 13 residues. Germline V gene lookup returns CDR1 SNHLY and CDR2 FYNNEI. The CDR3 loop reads CASRNRGGYEQYF. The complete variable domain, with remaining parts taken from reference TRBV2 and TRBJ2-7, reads EPEVTQTPSHQVTQMGQEVILRCVPISNHLYFYWYRQILGQKVEFLVSFYNNEISEKSEIFDDQFSVERPDGSNFTLKIRSTKLEDSAMYFCASRNRGGYEQYFGPGTRLTVT.

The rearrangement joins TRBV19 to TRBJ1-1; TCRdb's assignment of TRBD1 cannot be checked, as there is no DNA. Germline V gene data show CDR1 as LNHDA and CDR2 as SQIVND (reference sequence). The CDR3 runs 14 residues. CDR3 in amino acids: CASSIDWGLAEAFF.

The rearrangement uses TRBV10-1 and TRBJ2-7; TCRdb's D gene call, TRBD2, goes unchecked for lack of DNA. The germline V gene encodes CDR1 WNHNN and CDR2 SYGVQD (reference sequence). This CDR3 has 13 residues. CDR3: CASSASGEYEQYF.

The CDR3 region is CASSETPGNYNEQFF. The chain joins TRBV19 to TRBJ2-1; TCRdb's D call of TRBD1 is untestable without DNA. CDR1 and CDR2 (germline): LNHDA, SQIVND (reference sequence). The CDR3 covers 15 residues.

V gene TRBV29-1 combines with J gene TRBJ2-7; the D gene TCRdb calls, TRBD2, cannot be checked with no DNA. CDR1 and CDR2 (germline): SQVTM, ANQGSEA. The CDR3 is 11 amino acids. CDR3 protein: CSVSREGEQYF.

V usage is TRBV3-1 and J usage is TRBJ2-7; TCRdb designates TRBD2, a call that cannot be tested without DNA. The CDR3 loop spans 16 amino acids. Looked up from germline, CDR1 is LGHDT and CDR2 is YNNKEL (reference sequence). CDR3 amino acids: CASSQDDGGGRREQYF.

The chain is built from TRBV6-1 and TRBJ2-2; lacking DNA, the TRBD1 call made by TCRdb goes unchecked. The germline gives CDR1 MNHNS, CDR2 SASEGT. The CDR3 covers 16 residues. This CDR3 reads CASSEKGIGGDGELFF.

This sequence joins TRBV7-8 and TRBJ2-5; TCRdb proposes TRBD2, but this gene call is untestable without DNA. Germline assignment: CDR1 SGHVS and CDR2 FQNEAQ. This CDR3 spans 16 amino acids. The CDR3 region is CASSLPLAGAQETQYF.

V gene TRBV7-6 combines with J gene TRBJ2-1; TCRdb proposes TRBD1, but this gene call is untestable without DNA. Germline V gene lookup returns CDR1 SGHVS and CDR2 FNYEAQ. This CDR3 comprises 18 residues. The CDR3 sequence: CASSLAGGAPQYNNEQFF.

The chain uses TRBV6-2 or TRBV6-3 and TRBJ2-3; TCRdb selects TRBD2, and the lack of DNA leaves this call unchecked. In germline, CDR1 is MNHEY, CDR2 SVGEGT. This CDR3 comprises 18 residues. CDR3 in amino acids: CASSYSADYSGGLDTKYF.

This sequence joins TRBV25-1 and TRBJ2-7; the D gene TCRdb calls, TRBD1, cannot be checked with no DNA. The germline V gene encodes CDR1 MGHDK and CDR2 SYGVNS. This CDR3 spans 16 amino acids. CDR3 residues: CASSDRDRAYSYEQYF.

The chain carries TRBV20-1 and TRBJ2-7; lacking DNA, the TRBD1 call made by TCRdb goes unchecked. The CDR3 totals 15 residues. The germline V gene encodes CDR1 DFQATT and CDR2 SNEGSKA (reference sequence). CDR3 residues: CSARDIQGKNYEQYF.

The CDR3 protein is CASSLGPSGANVLTF. This rearrangement joins TRBV11-2 to TRBJ2-6; the D call of TRBD1 rests on TCRdb alone, since no DNA is present to check it. The CDR3 covers 15 residues. CDR1 and CDR2 from the germline V gene are SGHAT and FQNNGV.